This TCR beta chain was captured by sequencing in a study of T-cell memory formation after mild COVID-19. TCRdb re-called the 5' RACE reads through MiXCR, storing one row per CDR3 protein. Found here are approximately 100,000 distinct CDR3 sequences, over 8.5% of them singletons; the top ten hold approximately 40%. Trimming cost V 0 bases and J 4 bases, with 6 bases left between them. CDR1 is MGHRA, CDR2 YSYEKL, per germline. The CDR3 is 13 residues long. This clonotype came up a few times. Material for sequencing was PBMCs or a T cell subset sorted from them (not recorded which). This chain connects TRBV4-1 to TRBJ1-2; unclear D gene. This receptor was identified in a man between 18 and 29 years old who had mild COVID-19 (a few samples of this study predate the infection). Cell type and time point are not known. The CDR3 DNA reads as TGCGCCAGCAGCCAAGATCCTAGCTATGGCTACACCTTC. It codes for CASSQDPSYGYTF.